The entry that follows covers one T cell receptor beta chain sequence. The data belong to a study of blood T cell repertoires in COVID-19. In germline, CDR1 is SGDLS, CDR2 YYNGEE. The V segment lost 7 bases and the J segment 4 bases; nucleotides outside the gene matches: 3. This CDR3 spans 12 amino acids. The protocol was immunoSEQ multiplex PCR, while the TCRdb copy is restricted to in-frame clones and leaves out a portion. Counted here are roughly 300,000 clones, 80% to 90% occurring once; the ten biggest clones make up around 4.5%. The V call is TRBV9, the J call TRBJ1-2, with 8 bases fitting TRBD1. Sequencing was done on a sample of PBMCs or T cells enriched from blood (not recorded which). The receptor's source is a woman in her thirties or forties with acute COVID-19. CDR3 amino acids: CASRGQGYGYTF. The CDR3 bases are TGTGCCAGCCGAGGACAGGGCTATGGCTACACCTTC. Full variable domain (remainder filled in from reference TRBV9 and TRBJ1-2): DSGVTQTPKHLITATGQRVTLRCSPRSGDLSVYWYQQSLDQGLQFLIQYYNGEERAKGNILERFSAQQFPDLHSELNLSSLELGDSALYFCASRGQGYGYTFGSGTRLTVV.